Described below is a single T cell receptor (beta chain) sequence and its context. Its antigen is not identified. Trimming left V 3 bases short and J 5 bases short, with 20 bases between. The CDR3 consists of 16 residues. Germline V gives CDR1 MDHEN, CDR2 SYDVKM. Every TCR beta cDNA library bore unique molecular identifiers. There were roughly 0.95 to 10 million T cells, and 450,000 to 550,000 cDNA molecules came from them. One entry per CDR3 protein, called by TCRdb with MiXCR from the PCR reads. The sample carries about 430,000 distinct CDR3 sequences, over 30% recorded once. The sample comes from a study of post-analysis software for immune sequencing data. Study background: Secondary progressive, relapsing-remitting and progressive-relapsing multiple sclerosis were among the included disease courses. Whole-study findings and limits: When compared against controls, multiple sclerosis patients showed significantly lower normalized Chao1 diversity. The five TRBV segments detected at higher frequency in patients than in controls included TRBV5-6, TRBV5-1 and TRBV20-1.

This sequence was found in a girl aged 2-10 years with multiple sclerosis. The material sequenced was blood. The chain joins TRBV28 to TRBJ2-7; a possible D gene is TRBD2 (5 bases). The CDR3 DNA reads as TGTGCCAGCAGTTTGAATTATGGAATAGGGAGTGACGAGCAGTACTTC. Translated, it gives CASSLNYGIGSDEQYF.